A single sample is the source of the 25 T cell receptor beta chains below, sequenced in a study of T cells in Graves' hyperthyroidism and ophthalmopathy (dated 2019 in TCRdb). Libraries were made using multiplex PCR. The instrument was an Illumina HiSeq 2000. The TCR beta CDR3 regions were amplified from RNA transcripts. A first-round RT-PCR of the TCR CDR3 used the HTBI primer set with the Qiagen OneStep RT-PCR kit. In TCRdb, the public reads were trimmed at Q25 with fastp and aligned with MiXCR, with productive beta chains retained. Every distinct CDR3 protein forms one entry, paired with its most common genes and DNA. Here the sample has about 360,000 distinct CDR3 sequences; about 19% occur a single time. The leading ten clones occupy approximately 4% of the sample. Input material: blood. The receptors come from a woman in her late teens or twenties with Graves' hyperthyroidism.

This clonotype came up many times. J is TRBJ2-7 and V is TRBV11-2, with 9 bases fitting TRBD1. There are 16 residues in the CDR3. V lost 1 base, J lost 1 base, and 5 bases stayed unmatched. In germline, CDR1 is SGHAT, CDR2 FQNNGV. This CDR3 reads CASSLVSGQGSYEQYF. The DNA of the CDR3 is TGTGCCAGCAGCTTAGTAAGCGGACAGGGGTCCTACGAGCAGTACTTC. Together with reference TRBV11-2 and TRBJ2-7, the CDR3 gives the full variable domain: EAGVAQSPRYKIIEKRQSVAFWCNPISGHATLYWYQQILGQGPKLLIQFQNNGVVDDSQLPKDRFSAERLKGVDSTLKIQPAKLEDSAVYLCASSLVSGQGSYEQYFGPGTRLTVT.

This clonotype came up many times. The chain links TRBV4-2 to TRBJ2-7; TRBD1 or TRBD2 may be the D gene (5 bases each). This CDR3 spans 13 amino acids. Deletions cut 0 bases from V and 3 bases from J, with 6 bases between. CDR1 is LGHNA and CDR2 is YNFKEQ in the germline V gene. The CDR3 bases are TGTGCCAGCAGCCAAGATGGGGGCTACGAGCAGTACTTC. Protein: CASSQDGGYEQYF.

This clonotype has ten or more counts. The rearrangement joins TRBV7-3 to TRBJ2-5, with TRBD2 matching 11 bases. V shed 1 base and J 4 bases; nucleotides not matched to a gene: 5. This CDR3 spans 16 amino acids. Germline assignment: CDR1 SGHTA and CDR2 FQGTGA. CDR3 in amino acids: CASSLKVAGGTETQYF. Written as DNA, the CDR3 is TGTGCCAGCAGCTTAAAAGTAGCGGGGGGGACAGAGACCCAGTACTTC.

In its sample, this clonotype was seen many times. The rearrangement links TRBV16 to TRBJ1-5; D is ambiguous. This CDR3 spans 17 amino acids. With 4 bases removed from V and 4 bases from J, the gap between germline ends came to 20 bases. CDR1 KGHSY and CDR2 FQNENV come from the germline V gene. CDR3: CASSLMARDSFNQPQHF. The CDR3 DNA reads TGTGCCAGCAGCCTGATGGCTCGGGATTCTTTTAATCAGCCCCAGCATTTT.

A remark on this clonotype: Given a much more abundant clone one base away, this may be a read error. The chain recombines TRBV7-9 with TRBJ1-1; D remains unclear. The CDR3 consists of 14 residues. The germline gives CDR1 SEHNR, CDR2 FQNEAQ (reference sequence). The CDR3 sequence is CVSSLFGTSTEAFF. For the CDR3, the DNA is TGTGTCAGCAGCTTATTTGGAACGTCCACTGAAGCTTTCTTT.

In this sample, this clonotype turned up many times. The V gene is TRBV28, the J gene TRBJ2-7; tentatively, D is TRBD1 (7 bases). Trimming pared 8 bases from V and 2 bases from J, leaving 13 bases between. The CDR3 has 13 amino acids. Germline V gives CDR1 MDHEN, CDR2 SYDVKM. CDR3 DNA: TGTGCCAGCGCCGGCAGGGGGGCCTACGAGCAGTACTTC. Its protein is CASAGRGAYEQYF.

This rearrangement joins TRBV12-3 or TRBV12-4 to TRBJ1-2, with a tentative D call TRBD1 (6 bases). The CDR3 spans 17 residues. V was trimmed by 5 bases and J by 1 base, leaving 20 bases between them. CDR3 in amino acids: CASSPRTALALNYGYTF. The CDR3 DNA follows: TGTGCCAGCAGTCCCCGGACAGCTTTAGCCCTTAACTATGGCTACACCTTC.

This clonotype was counted many times. The genes are TRBV20-1 and TRBJ2-7, with TRBD1 identical over 9 bases. Germline V CDR1 and CDR2: DFQATT, SNEGSKA (reference sequence). After removal of 6 bases from V and 2 bases from J, the junction contained 5 bases not matched to a gene. The CDR3 has 13 amino acids. In DNA, the CDR3 is TGCAGTGCCCCTAGGACAGGGGCCTACGAGCAGTACTTC. This codes for CSAPRTGAYEQYF.

This clonotype was observed at least ten times. A read error may account for a junction end that differs from germline. The chain has TRBV20-1 and TRBJ1-5; no clear D gene. The length of the CDR3 is 15 residues. Germline-derived CDR1 and CDR2 are DFQATT and SNEGSKA (reference sequence). The CDR3 coding sequence is TGCAGTGCCCCATCGGATGGAGGATTCAATCACCCCCAGCATTTT. Its protein product is CSAPSDGGFNHPQHF.

This clonotype was picked up many times. Germline is not matched at one junction end, which may reflect a read error. CDR3 protein: CAWSQGSNAEAFF. DNA of the CDR3: TGTGCCTGGAGTCAGGGATCGAACGCTGAAGCTTTCTTT. This chain links TRBV30 with TRBJ1-1, with a possible D match to TRBD1 (5 bases). Germline assignment: CDR1 GTSNPN and CDR2 SVGIG (reference sequence). The length of the CDR3 is 13 residues.

This clonotype was counted ten times or more. The chain couples TRBV27 to TRBJ2-7, with D tentatively TRBD1 (5 bases). Germline V gives CDR1 MNHEY, CDR2 SMNVEV (reference sequence). Between the trimmed V and J ends, which lost 5 bases and 0 bases, there was a span of 11 bases. This CDR3 is built from 14 residues. CDR3 loop: CASSGTGYSYEQYF. Written as DNA, the CDR3 is TGTGCCAGCAGTGGTACAGGATACTCCTACGAGCAGTACTTC.

The chain has TRBV20-1 and TRBJ1-1, with D tentatively TRBD1 (5 bases). CDR3 length: 15 amino acids. V dropped 1 base and J dropped 1 base, with 13 bases sitting between them. Germline values: CDR1 DFQATT, CDR2 SNEGSKA (reference sequence). The CDR3 reads CSARGGPASNTEAFF. The CDR3 DNA follows: TGCAGTGCTAGAGGGGGCCCCGCATCGAACACTGAAGCTTTCTTT.

This clonotype was detected ten times or more. The chain joins TRBV6-5 to TRBJ1-2; TRBD1 agrees at 9 bases. CDR1 and CDR2 (germline): MNHEY, SVGAGI. CDR3 length: 15 amino acids. V dropped 4 bases and J dropped 8; count of bases not matched to a gene: 11. For the CDR3, the DNA is TGTGCCAGCAGTTCCGGGACAGGGACCCACCGAGGCTACACCTTC. It codes for CASSSGTGTHRGYTF.

This clonotype was recorded many times. V gene TRBV19 combines with J gene TRBJ1-5; 7 bases line up with TRBD1. The V gene end was trimmed by 8 bases and the J gene end by 3 bases; junction bases not matched to a gene: 4. Germline CDR1 LNHDA, CDR2 SQIVND (reference sequence). This CDR3 is 13 amino acids long. The CDR3, as DNA: TGTGCCAGTCGGGACAGCGACAATCAGCCCCAGCATTTT. Translation gives CASRDSDNQPQHF.

This clonotype was counted at least ten times. The chain joins TRBV7-8 to TRBJ2-7, with D perhaps matching TRBD1 (5 bases). Trimming removed 1 base at V and 3 bases at J, with 10 bases between. The CDR3 has 14 residues. Per germline, CDR1 SGHVS and CDR2 FQNEAQ. The CDR3 DNA reads as TGTGCCAGCAGCTTAGTGCGGACAAGCTACGAGCAGTACTTC. Its translation is CASSLVRTSYEQYF. Together with reference TRBV7-8 and TRBJ2-7, the CDR3 gives the full variable domain: GAGVSQSPRYKVAKRGQDVALRCDPISGHVSLFWYQQALGQGPEFLTYFQNEAQLDKSGLPSDRFFAERPEGSVSTLKIQRTQQEDSAVYLCASSLVRTSYEQYFGPGTRLTVT.

In its sample, this clonotype was seen many times. The rearrangement links TRBV12-3 or TRBV12-4 to TRBJ2-5, with D possibly called TRBD1 or TRBD2 (6 bases each). V was trimmed by 3 bases and J by 1 base, leaving 9 bases between them. The CDR3 is 14 amino acids. The chain's CDR3 is CASSFKGGQETQYF. CDR3 in DNA: TGTGCCAGCAGTTTTAAGGGGGGCCAAGAGACCCAGTACTTC.

This clonotype was seen at least ten times. The chain has TRBV7-9 and TRBJ2-5; maybe TRBD2 (7 bases). V was shortened by 7 bases and J by 9 bases, with 18 bases between the two germline ends. Germline values: CDR1 SEHNR, CDR2 FQNEAQ (reference sequence). This CDR3 spans 13 amino acids. CDR3 sequence: CASKGGFKRPQYF. DNA of the CDR3: TGTGCCAGCAAGGGGGGGTTCAAGAGACCCCAGTACTTC.

This clonotype was seen repeatedly, ten times or more. The chain combines TRBV28 with TRBJ1-1; D might be TRBD1 (5 bases). The CDR3 covers 13 residues. Germline V gene sequence: CDR1 MDHEN, CDR2 SYDVKM. V was shortened by 6 bases and J by 3 bases, with 11 bases between the two germline ends. The CDR3 DNA follows: TGTGCCAGCAGCCCCGACAGTTACACTGAAGCTTTCTTT. Its protein product is CASSPDSYTEAFF.

This clonotype occurred a few times. The chain carries TRBV3-1 and TRBJ1-1; 9 positions match TRBD1. Losses at the gene ends were 5 bases for V and 2 bases for J; bases not matched to a gene: 6. This CDR3 is built from 15 residues. Germline lookup yields CDR1 LGHDT and CDR2 YNNKEL (reference sequence). The CDR3 nucleotides are TGTGCCAGCAGCTCGACGGACAGGGGTAACACTGAAGCTTTCTTT. This codes for CASSSTDRGNTEAFF.

For this clonotype: This may be a read error: a much more frequent sequence differs by one nucleotide. The chain has TRBV15 and TRBJ2-6; a possible D gene is TRBD1 (5 bases). The length of the CDR3 is 16 residues. V was pared by 2 bases and J by 2 bases, with 10 bases between. CDR1 is LNHNV, CDR2 YYDKDF, per germline (reference sequence). The CDR3 is CATSRSKGPGANVLTF. The CDR3 nucleotides read TGTGCCACCAGCAGATCCAAGGGGCCTGGGGCCAACGTCCTGACTTTC.

This clonotype has at least ten counts. A much larger clone sits a single nucleotide away, making a read error possible. The final CDR3 position lacks the conserved phenylalanine or tryptophan, pointing to a likely read error. The CDR3 sequence: CATSRGETEAFS. CDR3 DNA sequence: TGTGCCACCAGCAGAGGAGAGACTGAAGCTTTCTCT. The chain couples TRBV15 to TRBJ1-1; D not certain. This CDR3 is built from 12 residues. CDR1 and CDR2 (germline): LNHNV, YYDKDF (reference sequence). Trimming cost V 1 base and J 5 bases, with 5 bases left between them.

This clonotype was found many times. The chain combines TRBV5-1 with TRBJ1-5; D unresolved. From germline, CDR1 is SGHRS and CDR2 YFSETQ. Trimming removed 5 bases at V and 0 bases at J, with 12 bases between. The CDR3 consists of 15 residues. CDR3 DNA sequence: TGCGCCAGCAGTATGAGTGGGAATAGCAATCAGCCCCAGCATTTT. This encodes CASSMSGNSNQPQHF.

The V call is TRBV4-1, the J call TRBJ1-2, with D perhaps TRBD1 (5 bases). The CDR3 consists of 18 residues. CDR1 and CDR2 from the germline V gene are MGHRA and YSYEKL. Trimming took off 1 base at V and 2 bases at J, with 20 bases between the two ends. CDR3 loop: CASSQVIVKGRGNYGYTF. The CDR3 bases are TGCGCCAGCAGCCAAGTAATTGTTAAGGGACGCGGGAACTATGGCTACACCTTC.

This clonotype was observed at least ten times. The chain links TRBV29-1 to TRBJ2-3; weak D call: TRBD2 (7 bases). Germline assignment: CDR1 SQVTM and CDR2 ANQGSEA. This CDR3 spans 13 amino acids. With 6 bases removed from V and 1 base from J, the gap between germline ends came to 11 bases. Here the CDR3 reads CSVAGTRTDTQYF. The DNA of the CDR3 is TGCAGCGTAGCGGGGACACGCACAGATACGCAGTATTTT.

This clonotype was found many times. The chain has TRBV6-1 and TRBJ2-4; D possibly uses TRBD1 or TRBD2 (5 bases each). Per the germline V gene, CDR1 is MNHNS and CDR2 is SASEGT. CDR3 length: 18 residues. The V end lost 4 bases, the J end lost 0 bases, and 19 bases lay between the germline ends. The DNA of the CDR3 is TGTGCCAGCAGTGGGACCGGGACGGTACATATAGCCAAAAACATTCAGTACTTC. Its translation is CASSGTGTVHIAKNIQYF.